Below are 27 T cell receptor beta chains sequenced from a single sample in a study of cytomegalovirus exposure and HLA in healthy donors. PCR amplification relied on 60 Vbeta primers (plus 13 Jbeta primers). TCRdb's table, derived via immunoSEQ multiplex PCR, lists solely in-frame clones and lacks some. The table lists approximately 130,000 clones, around 78% of them singletons, with approximately 1.7% in the top ten. The sequenced sample was PBMCs. These receptors were taken from a woman in her fifties or sixties in good health and CMV-seronegative.

This clone was found once. The rearrangement joins TRBV12-5 to TRBJ2-1, with 8 bases fitting TRBD2. V gave up 6 bases and J gave up 0 bases; unmatched junction bases: 1. The CDR3 is 14 amino acids. Germline CDR1 and CDR2: LGHNT and FRNRAP. In nucleotides, the CDR3 is TGTGCTAGTGGGAGCGGGAGCTCCTACAATGAGCAGTTCTTC. Protein: CASGSGSSYNEQFF.

The CDR3 DNA sequence: TGCGCCAGCAGCTTCCGGGGGGCAGGAGGCACTGAAGCTTTCTTT. It translates to CASSFRGAGGTEAFF. The chain couples TRBV5-1 to TRBJ1-1, with a weak D call TRBD1 (6 bases). V was clipped by 2 bases and J by 4 bases, with 15 bases between them. The CDR3 totals 15 residues. Germline assignment: CDR1 SGHRS and CDR2 YFSETQ.

This sequence joins TRBV9 and TRBJ1-4; 9 nucleotides match TRBD1. This CDR3 is built from 16 residues. V was pared by 0 bases and J by 8 bases, with 8 bases of the junction left unmatched. Looked up from germline, CDR1 is SGDLS and CDR2 is YYNGEE. Here the CDR3 DNA reads TGTGCCAGCAGCGTAGATGGGGGACAGGGTGGAGAAAAACTGTTTTTT. This codes for CASSVDGGQGGEKLFF.

The rearrangement uses TRBV14 and TRBJ1-1, with D uncertain. The germline CDR1 and CDR2 sequences are SGHDN and FVKESK. V lost 4 bases and J lost 2, with 11 bases in between. The CDR3 has 14 amino acids. The DNA of the CDR3 is TGTGCCAGCAGCCCTCTCCAGTTCAACACTGAAGCTTTCTTT. Amino acid sequence: CASSPLQFNTEAFF.

The V and J genes are TRBV28 and TRBJ1-1, with a weak D call TRBD1 (5 bases). Per the germline V gene, CDR1 is MDHEN and CDR2 is SYDVKM. The V end lost 5 bases, the J end lost 2 bases, and 12 bases lay between the germline ends. The CDR3 totals 14 residues. CDR3 protein: CASSPPGFNTEAFF. The CDR3 coding sequence is TGTGCCAGCAGTCCCCCAGGGTTTAACACTGAAGCTTTCTTT.

The J gene is TRBJ2-1, the V gene TRBV13; 7 positions agree with TRBD2. The V segment lost 2 bases and the J segment 7 bases; nucleotides outside the gene matches: 5. CDR3 length: 14 residues. The germline V gene encodes CDR1 PRHDT and CDR2 FYEKMQ (reference sequence). The CDR3 nucleotides read TGTGCCAGCAGCTTAAGCGGGACCCCAAATGAGCAGTTCTTC. Its protein is CASSLSGTPNEQFF.

This rearrangement joins TRBV7-9 to TRBJ1-1; D may be TRBD1 (5 bases). Trimming removed 5 bases from V and 1 base from J, with 8 bases in between. This CDR3 is 13 amino acids long. CDR1 is SEHNR and CDR2 is FQNEAQ in the germline V gene (reference sequence). The CDR3 DNA sequence: TGTGCCAGCAGCCGCCAGGGGAACACTGAAGCTTTCTTT. It translates to CASSRQGNTEAFF.

The chain is built from TRBV9 and TRBJ2-2, with 10 bases lining up with TRBD1. The CDR3 is 14 residues long. The ends lost 4 bases at V and 5 bases at J; junction bases unmatched: 2. Germline lookup yields CDR1 SGDLS and CDR2 YYNGEE. The CDR3: CASSLGQGTGELFF. CDR3 DNA sequence: TGTGCCAGCAGCCTGGGACAGGGGACCGGGGAGCTGTTTTTT. Looking up the rest from reference TRBV9 and TRBJ2-2 gives the full variable domain: DSGVTQTPKHLITATGQRVTLRCSPRSGDLSVYWYQQSLDQGLQFLIQYYNGEERAKGNILERFSAQQFPDLHSELNLSSLELGDSALYFCASSLGQGTGELFFGEGSRLTVL.

This chain links TRBV7-2 with TRBJ2-3, with 7 bases lining up with TRBD2. The CDR3 is made up of 18 amino acids. Germline CDR1 SGHTA, CDR2 FQGNSA. The V and J ends lost 3 bases and 2 bases, in that order; junction bases with no gene match: 14. The CDR3: CASSFGRGAGDTTDTQYF. CDR3 DNA: TGTGCCAGCAGCTTTGGACGGGGCGCGGGAGATACCACAGATACGCAGTATTTT.

This chain uses TRBV15 with TRBJ2-7; 8 nucleotides align to TRBD1. This CDR3 is built from 13 residues. V was pared by 5 bases and J by 1 base, with 1 base of the junction left unmatched. CDR1 LNHNV and CDR2 YYDKDF come from the germline V gene (reference sequence). CDR3: CATSRDRSYEQYF. The CDR3 DNA reads as TGTGCCACCAGCCGGGACAGGTCCTACGAGCAGTACTTC.

The chain joins TRBV6-1 to TRBJ1-4; D may be TRBD1 (5 bases). From germline, CDR1 is MNHNS and CDR2 SASEGT. V was shortened by 5 bases and J by 7 bases, with 17 bases between the two germline ends. This CDR3 region has 15 residues. CDR3 sequence reads: CASSQNQGGGEKLFF. The CDR3, as DNA: TGTGCCAGCAGTCAAAACCAGGGAGGCGGTGAAAAACTGTTTTTT.

J is TRBJ1-4 and V is TRBV7-9; 8 positions agree with TRBD1. The CDR3 spans 16 residues. Germline trimming cut 3 bases from V and 5 bases from J; bases unmatched to any gene: 8. Germline V lookup: CDR1 SEHNR, CDR2 FQNEAQ (reference sequence). In nucleotides, the CDR3 is TGTGCCAGCAGCTTTTCCCCGGACAGGGTCAATGAAAAACTGTTTTTT. This codes for CASSFSPDRVNEKLFF.

The chain couples TRBV28 to TRBJ2-7, with TRBD2 matching over 8 bases. CDR1 is MDHEN, CDR2 SYDVKM, per germline. The junction had 7 bases not matched to a gene; V was cut back by 6 bases and J by 0 bases. This CDR3 is built from 15 residues. CDR3 DNA: TGTGCCAGCAGACAGGGACTAGGGAGCTCCTACGAGCAGTACTTC. As protein: CASRQGLGSSYEQYF.

The chain is built from TRBV4-3 and TRBJ2-1; D gene uncertain. Trimming left V 0 bases short and J 15 bases short, with 18 bases between. The germline gives CDR1 LGHNA, CDR2 YSLEER. The CDR3 has 14 residues. The DNA of the CDR3 is TGCGCCAGCAGCCAAGAGGAAGGTAGCTGGATAGGGTTCTTC. Translation gives CASSQEEGSWIGFF.

This sequence joins TRBV5-4 and TRBJ1-3, with 7 bases aligning to TRBD1. This CDR3 is built from 15 residues. The junction had 2 bases not matched to a gene; V was cut back by 2 bases and J by 0 bases. Germline V gene lookup returns CDR1 SGHNT and CDR2 YYREEE (reference sequence). CDR3 amino acids: CASSFPGGSGNTIYF. The CDR3 region has the DNA TGTGCCAGCAGCTTCCCAGGGGGCTCTGGAAACACCATATATTTT.

The V call is TRBV19, the J call TRBJ2-3; possible D gene TRBD1, 6 bases. Trimming pared 5 bases from V and 2 bases from J, leaving 8 bases between. Germline loops: CDR1 LNHDA, CDR2 SQIVND (reference sequence). The CDR3 has 13 residues. CDR3 amino acids: CASSQGPTDTQYF. The CDR3 nucleotides read TGTGCCAGTAGTCAGGGGCCCACAGATACGCAGTATTTT.

The chain couples TRBV18 to TRBJ1-5; D is undetermined. The CDR3 has 16 amino acids. Germline CDR1 KGHSH, CDR2 LQKENI. V lost 1 base and J 6 bases, leaving 16 bases between the germline ends. The DNA of the CDR3 is TGTGCCAGCTCACCACTTCCGGTGGCAGGCAGTCAGCCCCAGCATTTT. Its protein is CASSPLPVAGSQPQHF.

The rearrangement uses TRBV14 and TRBJ2-1; TRBD2 matches at 12 bases. V lost 2 bases, J lost 9 bases, and 2 bases stayed unmatched. The CDR3 covers 14 residues. CDR1 is SGHDN and CDR2 is FVKESK in the germline V gene. The CDR3 bases are TGTGCCAGCAGCCAACTAGCGGGAGGGTTTGAGCAGTTCTTC. Translating it yields CASSQLAGGFEQFF.

The rearrangement joins TRBV5-6 to TRBJ2-1; 10 bases line up with TRBD1. After removal of 1 base from V and 7 bases from J, the junction contained 8 bases not matched to a gene. The CDR3 has 16 amino acids. Germline assignment: CDR1 SGHDT and CDR2 YYEEEE. The CDR3 region is CASSLLGTGVGNEQFF. The CDR3 DNA follows: TGTGCCAGCAGCTTGCTCGGGACAGGGGTAGGTAATGAGCAGTTCTTC. Based on the CDR3 plus reference TRBV5-6 and TRBJ2-1, the full variable domain is DAGVTQSPTHLIKTRGQQVTLRCSPKSGHDTVSWYQQALGQGPQFIFQYYEEEERQRGNFPDRFSGHQFPNYSSELNVNALLLGDSALYLCASSLLGTGVGNEQFFGPGTRLTVL.

This clone was counted a few times. The chain links TRBV6-1 to TRBJ1-5, with 8 bases fitting TRBD1. This CDR3 spans 15 amino acids. Looked up from germline, CDR1 is MNHNS and CDR2 is SASEGT. Trimming removed 7 bases from V and 3 bases from J; junction bases left unmatched: 8. The CDR3 nucleotides are TGTGCCAGCATTTCGGACAGGGCCAACAATCAGCCCCAGCATTTT. Translated: CASISDRANNQPQHF.

This clone was picked up a small number of times. The V gene is TRBV12-5, the J gene TRBJ2-1; 8 bases match TRBD2. Unmatched junction bases numbered 0, after V lost 1 base and J lost 4 bases. The CDR3 is 14 residues long. Germline V gene data show CDR1 as LGHNT and CDR2 as FRNRAP. CDR3: CASGLAGGYNEQFF. The DNA for the CDR3 is TGTGCTAGTGGTTTGGCGGGAGGGTACAATGAGCAGTTCTTC.

This CDR3 is CSVTRTSGASGDTQYF. CDR3 coding DNA: TGCAGCGTCACCCGGACTAGCGGGGCCTCTGGAGATACGCAGTATTTT. The genes are TRBV29-1 and TRBJ2-3; 12 bases line up with TRBD2. This CDR3 contains 16 residues. J was trimmed by 5 bases and V by 6 bases; bases with no gene match: 12. Germline assignment: CDR1 SQVTM and CDR2 ANQGSEA.

The genes are TRBV9 and TRBJ2-5, with 8 bases matching TRBD2. V shed 3 bases and J 3 bases; nucleotides not matched to a gene: 10. The germline V gene has CDR1 SGDLS and CDR2 YYNGEE. The CDR3 runs to 16 residues. In nucleotides, the CDR3 is TGTGCCAGCAGCGATCACTCTCGAGCGGGAGAAGAGACCCAGTACTTC. Translation gives CASSDHSRAGEETQYF.

The chain has TRBV4-1 and TRBJ2-7; 9 nucleotides agree with TRBD2. CDR1 is MGHRA, CDR2 YSYEKL, per germline. With 5 bases clipped from V and 7 bases from J, the junction kept 18 bases outside the gene matches. The length of the CDR3 is 17 residues. The chain's CDR3 is CASSSSLSSAGGWEQYF. In DNA, the CDR3 is TGCGCCAGCAGCTCCTCTTTATCCTCAGCGGGAGGCTGGGAGCAGTACTTC.

The chain is built from TRBV29-1 and TRBJ1-2; D possibly corresponds to TRBD1 (5 bases). The CDR3 length is 13 residues. V lost 4 bases, J lost 0 bases, and 9 bases lay in between. Germline V gene sequence: CDR1 SQVTM, CDR2 ANQGSEA. In DNA form, the CDR3 reads TGCAGCGTTGGTCAGGGAACTAACTATGGCTACACCTTC. Its translation: CSVGQGTNYGYTF.

Note on this clone: Other DNA sequences in the sample encode the same CDR3. The chain is built from TRBV5-1 and TRBJ2-3, with D perhaps matching TRBD1 (5 bases). This CDR3 has 14 amino acids. The germline gives CDR1 SGHRS, CDR2 YFSETQ. With 0 bases removed from V and 0 bases from J, the gap between germline ends came to 5 bases. The CDR3 region has the DNA TGCGCCAGCAGCTTGGGACAGAGCACAGATACGCAGTATTTT. Its translation is CASSLGQSTDTQYF.

V usage is TRBV27 and J usage is TRBJ2-7; 10 bases are shared with TRBD2. This CDR3 has 16 residues. The V gene's germline CDR1 is MNHEY and CDR2 SMNVEV (reference sequence). V shed 6 bases, J shed 2 bases, and the junction held 10 bases outside the gene matches. CDR3 nucleotide sequence: TGTGCCAGCAGCCCGGGAGTAAGCGGGAGGGCCTACGAGCAGTACTTC. Translated, it gives CASSPGVSGRAYEQYF.